This entry is about one T cell receptor (beta chain). The antigen is not known. The CDR3 is 15 residues long. Trimming removed 0 bases from V and 9 bases from J; junction bases left unmatched: 6. Germline loops: CDR1 SGHNT, CDR2 YYREEE (reference sequence). This record comes from a study of OX40 agonist ivuxolimab in advanced cancers. General study results and limits: Clonal expansion was seen in CD4+ and CD8+ blood T cells by week 6 at 0.1 to 3.0 mg/kg. The work left the antigen specificity of expanded peripheral T cells undetermined.

This table comes from immunoSEQ multiplex PCR, and its TCRdb copy is limited to in-frame clones, with some not included. The data show more than 80,000 clones, with 87% seen just once and approximately 1.5% held by the top ten. V is TRBV5-4 and J is TRBJ2-3; TRBD2 aligns across 11 bases. The sequences come from CD4+ or CD8+ T cells sorted from blood, collected in a trial of the OX40 agonist ivuxolimab. This sequence originates from an adult with an advanced solid tumor such as melanoma, head and neck, liver or kidney cancer. The CDR3 nucleotides read TGTGCCAGCAGCTTGGAGCTAGCGGGGGGAAGGACGCAGTATTTT. Translating it yields CASSLELAGGRTQYF.